One sample yielded the 21 T cell receptor beta chains listed below, sequenced in a study of T cells expressing NK-cell markers. TCRdb reprocessed the 5' RACE reads, with one entry per CDR3 protein and no DNA. The listing records 500,000 or so distinct CDR3 sequences. The sequenced sample consisted of blood T cells: a sorted CD56 or NKG2C T cell subset, CD4+ or CD8+ T cells, or bulk PBMC T cells (not recorded which). These receptors originate from a man between 18 and 35 years old in good health.

The rearrangement links TRBV12-3 or TRBV12-4 to TRBJ2-3; TCRdb lists TRBD2, though no DNA is available to test this call. The CDR3 length is 17 residues. CDR3 residues: CASSLARPAGAIDTQYF.

The chain recombines TRBV29-1 with TRBJ1-2; the D call of TRBD1 rests on TCRdb alone, since no DNA is present to check it. The CDR3 runs 12 residues. In germline, CDR1 is SQVTM, CDR2 ANQGSEA. CDR3 loop: CSVGGDEYGYTF.

The V call is TRBV6-1, the J call TRBJ2-5; as DNA is missing, the TRBD1 call by TCRdb cannot be tested. Germline V gives CDR1 MNHNS, CDR2 SASEGT. The length of the CDR3 is 13 residues. This CDR3 is CASNGAGVETQYF.

The chain couples TRBV29-1 to TRBJ2-5; the TRBD2 assignment by TCRdb is unverifiable without DNA. CDR3 length: 11 residues. CDR1 SQVTM and CDR2 ANQGSEA come from the germline V gene. The CDR3 protein is CSVSHGEVEYF.

The V call is TRBV6-5, the J call TRBJ2-4. CDR3 length: 14 amino acids. CDR1 and CDR2 (germline): MNHEY, SVGAGI. This CDR3 is CASSRSGAKNIQYF.

V usage is TRBV29-1 and J usage is TRBJ2-7; the TCRdb D gene call, TRBD1, has no DNA to confirm it. CDR3 length equals 14 residues. CDR1 is SQVTM, CDR2 ANQGSEA, per germline. The chain's CDR3 is CSVILGAGGYEQYF.

The genes are TRBV12-3 or TRBV12-4 and TRBJ2-1; TCRdb names TRBD2, which stays unverified in the absence of DNA. The CDR3 length is 17 residues. The chain's CDR3 is CASSLDTSGSMNNEQFF.

The CDR3 spells CASSTRQYGELFF. The V and J genes are TRBV7-2 and TRBJ2-2; TCRdb's D gene call, TRBD1, goes unchecked for lack of DNA. The CDR3 is 13 amino acids. CDR1 is SGHTA and CDR2 is FQGNSA in the germline V gene. The full variable domain, completed using reference TRBV7-2 and TRBJ2-2, is GAGVSQSPSNKVTEKGKDVELRCDPISGHTALYWYRQSLGQGLEFLIYFQGNSAPDKSGLPSDRFSAERTGGSVSTLTIQRTQQEDSAVYLCASSTRQYGELFFGEGSRLTVL.

This rearrangement joins TRBV28 to TRBJ1-6. This CDR3 region has 14 residues. From germline, CDR1 is MDHEN and CDR2 SYDVKM. CDR3 sequence: CASHPSGTHSPLHF.

The rearrangement links TRBV11-2 to TRBJ1-4. Germline V gives CDR1 SGHAT, CDR2 FQNNGV. This CDR3 is 13 amino acids long. Here the CDR3 reads CASSGGRYEKLFF. The variable domain in full, completed from reference TRBV11-2 and TRBJ1-4, reads EAGVAQSPRYKIIEKRQSVAFWCNPISGHATLYWYQQILGQGPKLLIQFQNNGVVDDSQLPKDRFSAERLKGVDSTLKIQPAKLEDSAVYLCASSGGRYEKLFFGSGTQLSVL.

The genes are TRBV5-5 and TRBJ2-5; the D call of TRBD1 rests on TCRdb alone, since no DNA is present to check it. The CDR3 runs 14 residues. Germline CDR1 and CDR2: SGHKS and YYEKEE (reference sequence). The CDR3 loop is CASSPSGGQETQYF.

The chain uses TRBV20-1 and TRBJ2-1. The germline V gene encodes CDR1 DFQATT and CDR2 SNEGSKA (reference sequence). CDR3 length equals 14 residues. CDR3 residues: CSARGTRNYNEQFF.

This chain links TRBV12-3 or TRBV12-4 with TRBJ2-3; TCRdb's D call, TRBD2, is unchecked because there is no DNA. The CDR3 is 15 amino acids. The CDR3 loop is CASSLGEAGRDTQYF.

This sequence joins TRBV5-1 and TRBJ2-3. Germline V lookup: CDR1 SGHRS, CDR2 YFSETQ. The CDR3 runs 16 residues. The CDR3 region is CASSYGLYGESDTQYF.

The V gene is TRBV6-2 or TRBV6-3, the J gene TRBJ1-1; TCRdb lists TRBD1, though no DNA is available to test this call. The germline V gene encodes CDR1 MNHEY and CDR2 SVGEGT. The CDR3 runs 12 residues. The CDR3 loop reads CASSYSSGIAFF.

The rearrangement joins TRBV24-1 to TRBJ2-6; TCRdb calls TRBD1, which cannot be checked without DNA. The CDR3 contains 17 residues. CDR1 is KGHDR and CDR2 is SFDVKD in the germline V gene. This CDR3 is CATSDFPGADGANVLTF.

The CDR3: CSDQGHLNTEAFF. The chain joins TRBV29-1 to TRBJ1-1. Germline V gene lookup returns CDR1 SQVTM and CDR2 ANQGSEA. The CDR3 is 13 residues long. Supplemented by reference TRBV29-1 and TRBJ1-1, the full variable domain reads SAVISQKPSRDICQRGTSLTIQCQVDSQVTMMFWYRQQPGQSLTLIATANQGSEATYESGFVIDKFPISRPNLTFSTLTVSNMSPEDSSIYLCSDQGHLNTEAFFGQGTRLTVV.

The rearrangement links TRBV6-1 to TRBJ2-1; as DNA is missing, the TRBD1 call by TCRdb cannot be tested. The CDR3 runs 11 residues. The V gene's germline CDR1 is MNHNS and CDR2 SASEGT. This chain's CDR3 is CASILGTAKYF.

V gene TRBV20-1 combines with J gene TRBJ2-1; lacking DNA, the TRBD2 call made by TCRdb goes unchecked. The CDR3 is made up of 16 amino acids. Germline CDR1 reads DFQATT; CDR2 reads SNEGSKA (reference sequence). CDR3 sequence: CSARADGSSSYNEQFF.

The chain employs TRBV19 and TRBJ1-2; TCRdb lists TRBD1, though no DNA is available to test this call. CDR1 LNHDA and CDR2 SQIVND come from the germline V gene (reference sequence). The CDR3 loop spans 11 amino acids. CDR3 sequence: CASISGNGYTF.

The chain employs TRBV29-1 and TRBJ2-7; TCRdb gives TRBD2 as the D gene, but with no DNA this cannot be confirmed. This CDR3 is 13 amino acids long. Germline loops: CDR1 SQVTM, CDR2 ANQGSEA. The CDR3: CSVGIGLGSEQYF.